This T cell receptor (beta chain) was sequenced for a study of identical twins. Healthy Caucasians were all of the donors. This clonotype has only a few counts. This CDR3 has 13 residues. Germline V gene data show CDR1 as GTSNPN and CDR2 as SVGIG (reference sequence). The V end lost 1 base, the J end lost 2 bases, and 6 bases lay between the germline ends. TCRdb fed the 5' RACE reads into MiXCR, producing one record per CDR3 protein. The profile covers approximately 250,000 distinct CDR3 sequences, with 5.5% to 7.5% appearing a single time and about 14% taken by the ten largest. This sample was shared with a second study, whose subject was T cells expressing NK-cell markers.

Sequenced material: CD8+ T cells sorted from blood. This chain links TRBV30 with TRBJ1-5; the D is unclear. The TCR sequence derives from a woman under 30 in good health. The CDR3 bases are TGTGCCTGGAGTGCGGTAGGCAATCAGCCCCAGCATTTT. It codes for CAWSAVGNQPQHF.